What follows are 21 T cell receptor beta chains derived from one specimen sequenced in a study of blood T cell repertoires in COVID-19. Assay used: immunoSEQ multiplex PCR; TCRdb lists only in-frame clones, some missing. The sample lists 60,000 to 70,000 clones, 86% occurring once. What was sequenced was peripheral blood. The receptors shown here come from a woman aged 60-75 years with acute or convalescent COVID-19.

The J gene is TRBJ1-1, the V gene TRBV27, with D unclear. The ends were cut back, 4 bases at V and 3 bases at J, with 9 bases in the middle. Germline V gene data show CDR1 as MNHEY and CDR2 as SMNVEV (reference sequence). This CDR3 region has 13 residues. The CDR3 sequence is CASSYLGDTEAFF. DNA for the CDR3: TGTGCCAGCAGTTATCTCGGAGACACTGAAGCTTTCTTT.

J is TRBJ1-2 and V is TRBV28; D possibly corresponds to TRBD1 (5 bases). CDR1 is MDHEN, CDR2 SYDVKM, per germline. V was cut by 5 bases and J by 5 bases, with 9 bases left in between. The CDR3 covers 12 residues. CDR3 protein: CASSPGLYGYTF. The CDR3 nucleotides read TGTGCCAGCAGTCCAGGGCTGTATGGCTACACCTTC.

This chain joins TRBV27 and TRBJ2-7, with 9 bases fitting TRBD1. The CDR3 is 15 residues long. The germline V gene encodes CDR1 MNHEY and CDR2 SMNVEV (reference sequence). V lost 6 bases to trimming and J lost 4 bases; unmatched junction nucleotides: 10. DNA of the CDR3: TGTGCCAGCAGCCCCGGACAGGGGACCCTATACGAGCAGTACTTC. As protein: CASSPGQGTLYEQYF.

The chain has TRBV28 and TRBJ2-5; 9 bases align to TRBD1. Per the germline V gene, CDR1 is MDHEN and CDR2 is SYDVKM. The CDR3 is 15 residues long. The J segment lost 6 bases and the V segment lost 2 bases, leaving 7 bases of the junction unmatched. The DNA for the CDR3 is TGTGCCAGCAGTTTAATACAGGGGGCGGTTAAGACCCAGTACTTC. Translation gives CASSLIQGAVKTQYF.

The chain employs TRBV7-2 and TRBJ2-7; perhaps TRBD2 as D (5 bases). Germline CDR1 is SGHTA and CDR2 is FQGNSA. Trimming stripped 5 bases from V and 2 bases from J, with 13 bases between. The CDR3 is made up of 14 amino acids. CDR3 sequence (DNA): TGTGCCAGCAGCCCCCGCGGGCCGCCCTACGAGCAGTACTTC. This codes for CASSPRGPPYEQYF.

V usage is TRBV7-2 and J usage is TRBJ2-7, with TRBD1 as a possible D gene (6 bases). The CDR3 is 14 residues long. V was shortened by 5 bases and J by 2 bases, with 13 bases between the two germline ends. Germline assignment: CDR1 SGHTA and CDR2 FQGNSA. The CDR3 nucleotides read TGTGCCAGCAGCCCGGTACAGGGAGCCTACGAGCAGTACTTC. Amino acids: CASSPVQGAYEQYF.

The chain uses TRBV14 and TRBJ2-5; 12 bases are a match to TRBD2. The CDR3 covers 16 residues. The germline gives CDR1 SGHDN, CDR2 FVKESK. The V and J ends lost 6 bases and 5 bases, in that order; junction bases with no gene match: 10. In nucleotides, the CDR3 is TGTGCCAGCAGTCGTCTAGCGGGAGGGCGAGGGGAGACCCAGTACTTC. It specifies CASSRLAGGRGETQYF.

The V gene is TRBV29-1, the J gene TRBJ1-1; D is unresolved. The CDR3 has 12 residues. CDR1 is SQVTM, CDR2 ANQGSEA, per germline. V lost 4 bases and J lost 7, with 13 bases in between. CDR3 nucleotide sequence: TGCAGCGTTGTATCGACGGGTTTTGAAGCTTTCTTT. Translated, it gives CSVVSTGFEAFF.

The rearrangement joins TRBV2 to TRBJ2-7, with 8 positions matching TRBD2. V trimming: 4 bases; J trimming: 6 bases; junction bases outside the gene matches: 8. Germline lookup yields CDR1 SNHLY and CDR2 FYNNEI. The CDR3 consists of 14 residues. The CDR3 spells CASSVRAGEGEQYF. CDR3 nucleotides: TGTGCCAGCAGTGTGAGAGCGGGAGAGGGCGAGCAGTACTTC.

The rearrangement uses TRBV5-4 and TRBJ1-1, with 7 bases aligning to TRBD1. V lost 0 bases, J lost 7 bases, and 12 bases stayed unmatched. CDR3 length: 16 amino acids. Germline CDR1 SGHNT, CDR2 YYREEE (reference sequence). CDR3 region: CASSLEGFQGVGEAFF. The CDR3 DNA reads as TGTGCCAGCAGCTTGGAGGGTTTCCAGGGGGTCGGTGAAGCTTTCTTT.

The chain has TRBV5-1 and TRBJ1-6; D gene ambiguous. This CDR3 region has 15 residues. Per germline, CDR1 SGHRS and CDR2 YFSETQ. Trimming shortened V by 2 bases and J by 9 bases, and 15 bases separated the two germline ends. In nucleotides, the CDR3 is TGCGCCAGCAGCTTTGAGGGAAGCTCGGTTTCACCCCTCCACTTT. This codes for CASSFEGSSVSPLHF.

The CDR3 bases are TGTGCCACCAGCAGAGGAGGAGGAGACTATGGCTACACCTTC. The encoded protein is CATSRGGGDYGYTF. V and J are TRBV15 and TRBJ1-2; D gene unclear. V was cut by 1 base and J by 3 bases, with 9 bases left in between. Looked up from germline, CDR1 is LNHNV and CDR2 is YYDKDF (reference sequence). This CDR3 contains 14 residues.

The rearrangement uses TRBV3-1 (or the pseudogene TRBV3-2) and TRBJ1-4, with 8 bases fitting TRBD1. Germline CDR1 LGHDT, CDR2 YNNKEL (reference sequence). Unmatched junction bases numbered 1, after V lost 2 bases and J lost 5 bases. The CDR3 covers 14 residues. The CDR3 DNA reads TGTGCCAGCAGCCAAAGGACAGGGAATGAAAAACTGTTTTTT. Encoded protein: CASSQRTGNEKLFF.

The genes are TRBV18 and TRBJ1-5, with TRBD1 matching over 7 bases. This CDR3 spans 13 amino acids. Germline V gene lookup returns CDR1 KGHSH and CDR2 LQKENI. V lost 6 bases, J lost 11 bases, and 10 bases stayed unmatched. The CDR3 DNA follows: TGTGCCAGCTCCGGGACAGCCTCTCGTTCCCAGCATTTT. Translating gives CASSGTASRSQHF.

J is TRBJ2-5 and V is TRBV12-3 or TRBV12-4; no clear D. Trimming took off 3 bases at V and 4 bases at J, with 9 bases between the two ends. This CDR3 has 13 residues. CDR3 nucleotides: TGTGCCAGCAGTTTTGTATCCAGAGAGACCCAGTACTTC. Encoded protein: CASSFVSRETQYF.

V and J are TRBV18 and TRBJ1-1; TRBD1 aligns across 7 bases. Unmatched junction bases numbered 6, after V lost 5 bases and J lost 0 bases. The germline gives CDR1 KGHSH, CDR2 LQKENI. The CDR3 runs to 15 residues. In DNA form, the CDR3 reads TGTGCCAGCTCAGGGAAAGGGGGCGTGAACACTGAAGCTTTCTTT. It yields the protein CASSGKGGVNTEAFF. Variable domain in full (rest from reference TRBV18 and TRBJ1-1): NAGVMQNPRHLVRRRGQEARLRCSPMKGHSHVYWYRQLPEEGLKFMVYLQKENIIDESGMPKERFSAEFPKEGPSILRIQQVVRGDSAAYFCASSGKGGVNTEAFFGQGTRLTVV.

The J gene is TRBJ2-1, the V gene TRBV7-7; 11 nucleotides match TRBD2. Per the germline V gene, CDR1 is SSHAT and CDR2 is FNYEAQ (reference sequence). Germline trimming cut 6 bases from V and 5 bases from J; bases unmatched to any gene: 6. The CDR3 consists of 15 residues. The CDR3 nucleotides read TGTGCCAGCAGTCCGGGACTAGCGGCAAACAATGAGCAGTTCTTC. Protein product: CASSPGLAANNEQFF.

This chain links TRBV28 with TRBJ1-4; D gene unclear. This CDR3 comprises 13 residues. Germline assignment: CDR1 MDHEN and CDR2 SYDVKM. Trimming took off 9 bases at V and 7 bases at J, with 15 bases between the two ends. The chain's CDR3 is CASTPPAGEKLFF. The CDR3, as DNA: TGTGCCAGTACACCACCTGCGGGTGAAAAACTGTTTTTT. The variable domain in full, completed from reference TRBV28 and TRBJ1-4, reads DVKVTQSSRYLVKRTGEKVFLECVQDMDHENMFWYRQDPGLGLRLIYFSYDVKMKEKGDIPEGYSVSREKKERFSLILESASTNQTSMYLCASTPPAGEKLFFGSGTQLSVL.

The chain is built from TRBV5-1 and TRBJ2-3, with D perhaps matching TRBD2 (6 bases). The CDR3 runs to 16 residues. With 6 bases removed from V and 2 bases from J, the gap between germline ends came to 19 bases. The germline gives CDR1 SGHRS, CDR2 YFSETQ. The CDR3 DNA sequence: TGCGCCAGCACGGTCGGGGGAGGAGATTCCACAGATACGCAGTATTTT. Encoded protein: CASTVGGGDSTDTQYF. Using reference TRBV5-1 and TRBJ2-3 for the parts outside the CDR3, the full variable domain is KAGVTQTPRYLIKTRGQQVTLSCSPISGHRSVSWYQQTPGQGLQFLFEYFSETQRNKGNFPGRFSGRQFSNSRSEMNVSTLELGDSALYLCASTVGGGDSTDTQYFGPGTRLTVL.

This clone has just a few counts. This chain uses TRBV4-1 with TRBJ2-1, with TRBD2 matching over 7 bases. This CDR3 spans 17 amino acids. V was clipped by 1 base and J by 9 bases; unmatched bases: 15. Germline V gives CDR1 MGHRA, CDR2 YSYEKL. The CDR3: CASSQGAGGGGFGEQFF. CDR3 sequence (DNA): TGCGCCAGCAGCCAAGGTGCTGGCGGGGGTGGCTTCGGTGAGCAGTTCTTC.

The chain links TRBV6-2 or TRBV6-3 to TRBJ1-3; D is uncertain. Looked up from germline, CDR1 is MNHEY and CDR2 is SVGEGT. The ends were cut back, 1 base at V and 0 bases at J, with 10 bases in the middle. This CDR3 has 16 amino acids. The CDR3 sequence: CASSYFLGSSGNTIYF. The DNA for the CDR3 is TGTGCCAGCAGTTACTTCCTGGGGAGCTCTGGAAACACCATATATTTT.